These 27 T cell receptor beta chains came from one sample sequenced in a study of shared clonotypes between healthy human individuals. Profiled with immunoSEQ multiplex PCR; TCRdb holds only in-frame clones, not every one. The table shows about 470,000 clones, with roughly 83% occurring only once. The specimen sequenced was PBMCs. Every receptor here comes from a woman aged 35 to 49 in good health. Some clones in this sample may be carry-over from other donors' samples.

This chain links TRBV11-3 with TRBJ2-2, with D unclear. Trimming pared 0 bases from V and 8 bases from J, leaving 7 bases between. The germline V gene encodes CDR1 SGHNT and CDR2 YENEEA. The CDR3 sequence is 13 residues long. The CDR3 reads CASSLEAAGELFF. As DNA, the CDR3 is TGTGCCAGCAGCTTAGAAGCCGCGGGGGAGCTGTTTTTT.

The chain has TRBV4-1 and TRBJ2-1; 11 nucleotides align to TRBD2. Germline assignment: CDR1 MGHRA and CDR2 YSYEKL. V was clipped by 4 bases and J by 6 bases; unmatched bases: 5. The CDR3 has 15 amino acids. This CDR3 reads CASSPAGLAANEQFF. DNA for the CDR3: TGCGCCAGCAGCCCCGCGGGACTAGCGGCCAATGAGCAGTTCTTC.

V and J are TRBV5-6 and TRBJ2-7; no clear D gene. Trimming took off 0 bases at V and 9 bases at J, with 13 bases between the two ends. This CDR3 spans 13 amino acids. Germline lookup yields CDR1 SGHDT and CDR2 YYEEEE. This chain's CDR3 is CASSLGSRHGQYF. CDR3 sequence (DNA): TGTGCCAGCAGCTTGGGGTCTAGACATGGGCAGTACTTC.

This chain uses TRBV6-1 with TRBJ2-3; possible D gene TRBD2, 6 bases. The V gene's germline CDR1 is MNHNS and CDR2 SASEGT. The CDR3 length is 15 residues. Trimming removed 11 bases from V and 2 bases from J, with 20 bases in between. The CDR3 coding sequence is TGTGCCGGTAAATATAGCGGAGCCATCACAGATACGCAGTATTTT. Residues: CAGKYSGAITDTQYF.

The chain couples TRBV10-3 to TRBJ2-7; TRBD1 agrees at 10 bases. Germline V lookup: CDR1 ENHRY, CDR2 SYGVKD. The ends lost 4 bases at V and 3 bases at J; junction bases unmatched: 6. CDR3 length equals 15 residues. CDR3 amino acids: CAISAPDRGGYEQYF. In DNA form, the CDR3 reads TGTGCCATCAGTGCTCCGGACAGGGGGGGCTACGAGCAGTACTTC.

At least ten counts were recorded for this clone. This chain connects TRBV2 to TRBJ2-5; D uncertain. V lost 4 bases, J lost 4 bases, and 13 bases lay in between. The CDR3 totals 14 residues. Germline V gives CDR1 SNHLY, CDR2 FYNNEI. The CDR3 reads CASSVGKGSETQYF. The CDR3 DNA follows: TGTGCCAGCAGTGTAGGAAAGGGATCAGAGACCCAGTACTTC.

This clone came up once. The chain links TRBV19 to TRBJ1-5; possible D gene TRBD1, 5 bases. The germline V gene has CDR1 LNHDA and CDR2 SQIVND (reference sequence). With 8 bases removed from V and 7 bases from J, the gap between germline ends came to 21 bases. This CDR3 contains 15 residues. The CDR3 is CASRGDRFLGQPQHF. As DNA, the CDR3 is TGTGCCAGTCGGGGGGACCGGTTCCTTGGGCAGCCCCAGCATTTT.

The V gene is TRBV4-2, the J gene TRBJ2-1; 11 bases are shared with TRBD1. The CDR3 is 17 residues long. Looked up from germline, CDR1 is LGHNA and CDR2 is YNFKEQ. The J segment lost 8 bases and the V segment lost 0 bases, leaving 9 bases of the junction unmatched. DNA for the CDR3: TGTGCCAGCAGCCAAGAGACGGGACAGGGGGTGTTCGATGAGCAGTTCTTC. Translation gives CASSQETGQGVFDEQFF.

The chain uses TRBV7-9 and TRBJ1-2; perhaps TRBD1 as D (6 bases). Germline V gives CDR1 SEHNR, CDR2 FQNEAQ (reference sequence). CDR3 length equals 13 residues. V dropped 0 bases and J dropped 7 bases, with 9 bases sitting between them. The chain's CDR3 is CASSLAGGSGYTF. In DNA form, the CDR3 reads TGTGCCAGCAGCTTAGCAGGGGGAAGTGGCTACACCTTC.

This chain joins TRBV2 and TRBJ2-5, with a possible D match to TRBD2 (5 bases). The germline CDR1 and CDR2 sequences are SNHLY and FYNNEI. The CDR3 extends over 14 amino acids. Between the trimmed V and J ends, which lost 5 bases and 4 bases, there was a span of 14 bases. The CDR3 nucleotides read TGTGCCAGCAGTAAACAGTCGGGGTCAGAGACCCAGTACTTC. Protein product: CASSKQSGSETQYF.

The chain links TRBV28 to TRBJ1-1; D is uncertain. CDR1 is MDHEN, CDR2 SYDVKM, per germline. This CDR3 spans 12 amino acids. The V end lost 3 bases, the J end lost 6 bases, and 8 bases lay between the germline ends. CDR3 amino acids: CASSLWFAEAFF. CDR3 DNA: TGTGCCAGCAGTTTGTGGTTTGCTGAAGCTTTCTTT.

The V and J genes are TRBV6-1 and TRBJ2-6, with 9 positions matching TRBD1. With 3 bases clipped from V and 0 bases from J, the junction kept 9 bases outside the gene matches. CDR1 and CDR2 from the germline V gene are MNHNS and SASEGT. The CDR3 is 19 residues long. CDR3 in DNA: TGTGCCAGCAGTGATCCTCCCGGACAGGGGAGCTCTGGGGCCAACGTCCTGACTTTC. Amino acids: CASSDPPGQGSSGANVLTF.

This clone turned up a few times. One junction end disagrees with the germline gene, perhaps due to a read error. CDR3 region: CASSEGDVGTRGF. As DNA, the CDR3 is TGTGCCAGCAGTGAAGGAGATGTGGGCACTCGGGGTTTT. V gene TRBV6-1 combines with J gene TRBJ1-4, with D uncertain. The CDR3 covers 13 residues. The germline V gene has CDR1 MNHNS and CDR2 SASEGT.

This clone was observed a single time. V is TRBV29-1 and J is TRBJ2-7, with TRBD1 matching 7 bases. This CDR3 is 12 amino acids long. Germline CDR1 reads SQVTM; CDR2 reads ANQGSEA. The trim removed 4 bases at V and 3 bases at J, leaving 3 bases unmatched. Here the CDR3 DNA reads TGCAGCGTTGGGGGACAGAACTACGAGCAGTACTTC. Translated: CSVGGQNYEQYF.

This clone was observed a handful of times. The chain joins TRBV2 to TRBJ2-1, with D unresolved. In germline, CDR1 is SNHLY, CDR2 FYNNEI. V lost 4 bases and J lost 7, with 11 bases in between. This CDR3 has 13 residues. CDR3 protein: CASSGRSGNEQFF. CDR3 nucleotide sequence: TGTGCCAGCAGTGGGCGGAGTGGGAATGAGCAGTTCTTC.

This chain joins TRBV7-2 and TRBJ2-3; 13 positions agree with TRBD2. From germline, CDR1 is SGHTA and CDR2 FQGNSA. V was clipped by 5 bases and J by 1 base; unmatched bases: 6. This CDR3 is built from 17 residues. CDR3 bases: TGTGCCAGCAGCCGTTCTGGACTAGCGGGGGGCACAGATACGCAGTATTTT. Residues: CASSRSGLAGGTDTQYF.

V is TRBV25-1 and J is TRBJ2-2, with a tentative D call TRBD2 (6 bases). Per the germline V gene, CDR1 is MGHDK and CDR2 is SYGVNS. This CDR3 contains 16 residues. With 4 bases removed from V and 0 bases from J, the gap between germline ends came to 12 bases. CDR3 region: CASSVPGRSNTGELFF. The CDR3 DNA reads TGTGCCAGCAGTGTCCCCGGGAGATCGAACACCGGGGAGCTGTTTTTT.

The chain carries TRBV7-9 and TRBJ2-1, with D possibly matching TRBD1 (6 bases). This CDR3 has 15 residues. Germline V gene data show CDR1 as SEHNR and CDR2 as FQNEAQ (reference sequence). V lost 2 bases, J lost 2 bases, and 10 bases lay in between. The CDR3 here is CASSLLGQPYNEQFF. DNA for the CDR3: TGTGCCAGCAGCTTACTCGGACAGCCCTACAATGAGCAGTTCTTC. Full variable domain (outside the CDR3, taken from reference TRBV7-9 and TRBJ2-1): DTGVSQNPRHKITKRGQNVTFRCDPISEHNRLYWYRQTLGQGPEFLTYFQNEAQLEKSRLLSDRFSAERPKGSFSTLEIQRTEQGDSAMYLCASSLLGQPYNEQFFGPGTRLTVL.

This chain connects TRBV7-8 to TRBJ1-5; a weak D match, TRBD1 (5 bases). This CDR3 has 13 residues. The germline gives CDR1 SGHVS, CDR2 FQNEAQ. V was shortened by 8 bases and J by 2 bases, with 10 bases between the two germline ends. The CDR3 loop is CASGRGGNQPQHF. CDR3 DNA: TGTGCCAGCGGCCGGGGGGGCAATCAGCCCCAGCATTTT.

The gene calls are TRBV25-1 and TRBJ1-6; 8 bases agree with TRBD1. Germline CDR1 reads MGHDK; CDR2 reads SYGVNS. Trimming took 4 bases from V and 8 from J; bases not matched to a gene: 10. The CDR3 runs to 16 residues. For the CDR3, the DNA is TGTGCCAGCAGTGGAGTCGTTGGACAGGGAGATTCACCCCTCCACTTT. Its protein is CASSGVVGQGDSPLHF.

The CDR3 spells CASSLGGAGVITYNEQFF. The CDR3 DNA follows: TGCGCCAGCAGCTTGGGTGGGGCGGGAGTAATAACCTACAATGAGCAGTTCTTC. V is TRBV5-1 and J is TRBJ2-1; TRBD2 matches 7 bases. V lost 0 bases and J lost 2; bases outside the gene matches: 11. CDR3 length equals 18 residues. Germline CDR1 is SGHRS and CDR2 is YFSETQ.

In DNA, the CDR3 is TGTGCCAGCAGTGGTTTACGGGTTGGGACTAGCGGGAGCCGCAACGAGCAGTACTTC. Translating it yields CASSGLRVGTSGSRNEQYF. The rearrangement uses TRBV28 and TRBJ2-7; 14 bases align to TRBD2. The ends lost 5 bases at V and 5 bases at J; junction bases unmatched: 17. Germline V gives CDR1 MDHEN, CDR2 SYDVKM. The CDR3 contains 19 residues.

The chain uses TRBV5-1 and TRBJ2-4; no definite D call. Trimming left V 2 bases short and J 0 bases short, with 9 bases between. Looked up from germline, CDR1 is SGHRS and CDR2 is YFSETQ. CDR3 size: 15 residues. The CDR3 nucleotides are TGCGCCAGCAGCTTTGATCTTCTAGCCAAAAACATTCAGTACTTC. Amino acids: CASSFDLLAKNIQYF.

This chain links TRBV7-3 with TRBJ2-2, with a possible D match to TRBD1 (5 bases). Per the germline V gene, CDR1 is SGHTA and CDR2 is FQGTGA. This CDR3 comprises 16 residues. The V gene lost 2 bases and the J gene lost 0 bases, with 10 bases spanning the gap. CDR3 sequence: CASSLLGHSNTGELFF. The CDR3 DNA reads TGTGCCAGCAGCTTATTGGGGCACTCGAACACCGGGGAGCTGTTTTTT. The full variable domain, completed using reference TRBV7-3 and TRBJ2-2, is GAGVSQTPSNKVTEKGKYVELRCDPISGHTALYWYRQSLGQGPEFLIYFQGTGAADDSGLPNDRFFAVRPEGSVSTLKIQRTERGDSAVYLCASSLLGHSNTGELFFGEGSRLTVL.

The rearrangement uses TRBV11-3 and TRBJ2-1; D not resolved. The germline V gene encodes CDR1 SGHNT and CDR2 YENEEA. CDR3 length: 15 residues. Trimming shortened V by 5 bases and J by 1 base, and 12 bases separated the two germline ends. CDR3 region: CASSPDGTSYNEQFF. The CDR3 coding sequence is TGTGCCAGCAGCCCGGACGGCACATCCTACAATGAGCAGTTCTTC.

The chain combines TRBV30 with TRBJ2-7; 10 bases agree with TRBD1. CDR3 length: 14 amino acids. CDR1 and CDR2 (germline): GTSNPN, SVGIG (reference sequence). The J segment lost 6 bases and the V segment lost 3 bases, leaving 8 bases of the junction unmatched. CDR3 bases: TGTGCCTGGAGAACGCCGGGACAGGGGCCCGAGCAGTACTTC. This codes for CAWRTPGQGPEQYF.

This chain joins TRBV6-1 and TRBJ2-7; 10 bases agree with TRBD1. The V gene's germline CDR1 is MNHNS and CDR2 SASEGT. CDR3 size: 15 residues. The ends lost 5 bases at V and 4 bases at J; junction bases unmatched: 8. CDR3 sequence reads: CASSSRAGQGYEQYF. CDR3 sequence (DNA): TGTGCCAGCAGTTCTCGCGCGGGACAGGGGTACGAGCAGTACTTC.